This T cell receptor (beta chain) comes out of a study of blood T cells in healthy people across ages. As regards this clonotype: As yet, its antigen is unknown.

CDR1 is SEHNR, CDR2 FQNEAQ, per germline (reference sequence). There are 14 residues in the CDR3. V dropped 7 bases and J dropped 0 bases, with 11 bases sitting between them. Alongside a J-beta primer mix, a sample-barcoded 5' primer served in a second PCR lasting roughly 7 to 12 cycles. MiXCR, applied by TCRdb to the 5' RACE reads, yields one record per CDR3 protein. This sample carries over 1,500,000 distinct CDR3 sequences, 30% to 40% of them seen once, and the ten largest clones take more than 20%. Whole-study findings and limits: Fewer expanded clones and more diversity marked long-lived versus aged donors.

The clonotype was recovered from a human donor in good health. What was sequenced was blood. The V and J genes are TRBV7-9 and TRBJ2-3; D remains unclear. Written as DNA, the CDR3 is TGTGCCAGCACCCCCCGTGCTAGCACAGATACGCAGTATTTT. Its translation is CASTPRASTDTQYF.